The T cell receptor beta chain described here comes from a study of CD8+ T cells in alopecia areata. About the research overall: A regimen of oral tofacitinib, 5 to 10 mg twice daily, was given to treated patients. Study-level points and caveats: In scalp and blood during tofacitinib, many expanded lesional clones persisted. Clonality exceeded that of normal scalp in lesional scalp, most notably in alopecia totalis/universalis.

Documented treatment: oral pan-JAK inhibitor, 5-10 mg twice daily. RNA was isolated and reverse transcribed to cDNA, the sequencing template. Method: immunoSEQ multiplex PCR; TCRdb's copy keeps in-frame clones and lacks some. In the table there are some 200,000 clones, 60% of which are singletons. Comment on this clone: Its target is not known. The sample carries other DNA sequences with the same CDR3.

Germline loops: CDR1 SGHTA, CDR2 FQGTGA. The CDR3 consists of 13 residues. Trimming stripped 3 bases from V and 6 bases from J, with 9 bases between. The source material was CD4+ T cells sorted from blood, sampled at week 4, from a patient treated with tofacitinib. This chain connects TRBV7-3 to TRBJ1-5; TRBD1 might be the D (5 bases). This sequence was found in a human donor with alopecia areata. The CDR3 DNA reads as TGTGCCAGCAGCTTGATGGGGGGTCAGCCCCAGCATTTT. This sequence encodes CASSLMGGQPQHF.